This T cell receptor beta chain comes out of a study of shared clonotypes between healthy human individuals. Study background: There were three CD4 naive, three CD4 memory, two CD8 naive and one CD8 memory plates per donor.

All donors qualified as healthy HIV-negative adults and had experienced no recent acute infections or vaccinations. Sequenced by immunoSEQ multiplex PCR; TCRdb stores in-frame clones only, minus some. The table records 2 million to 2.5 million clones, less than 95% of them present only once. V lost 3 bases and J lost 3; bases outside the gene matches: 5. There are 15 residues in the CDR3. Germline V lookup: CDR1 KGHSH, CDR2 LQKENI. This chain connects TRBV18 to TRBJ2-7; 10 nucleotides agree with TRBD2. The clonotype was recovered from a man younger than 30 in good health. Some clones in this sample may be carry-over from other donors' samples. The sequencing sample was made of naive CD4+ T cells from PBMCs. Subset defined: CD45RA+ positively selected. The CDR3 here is CASSPTAGGVYEQYF. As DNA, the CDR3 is TGTGCCAGCTCACCCACAGCGGGAGGGGTCTACGAGCAGTACTTC.